These 26 T cell receptor beta chains originate from one sample sequenced in a study of T-cell memory formation after mild COVID-19. Via MiXCR, TCRdb re-called the 5' RACE reads, giving one row per CDR3 protein. The sample lists about 100,000 distinct CDR3 sequences; 11% were seen once. Sequencing input: PBMCs or a T cell subset sorted from them (not recorded which). The source of these receptors is a man between 18 and 35 years old who had mild COVID-19 (a few samples of this study predate the infection). Cell type and time point are not known.

The rearrangement uses TRBV6-2 or TRBV6-3 and TRBJ1-6, with unresolved D. The germline V gene has CDR1 MNHEY and CDR2 SVGEGT. The CDR3 runs 13 residues. V gave up 7 bases and J gave up 7 bases, with 11 bases separating them. The CDR3 nucleotides are TGTGCCAGCACGCCGCTGGGGAATTCACCCCTCCACTTT. It codes for CASTPLGNSPLHF.

There are a few counts of this clonotype. This sequence joins TRBV15 and TRBJ2-2; the match to TRBD2 covers 7 bases. The J segment lost 1 base and the V segment lost 3 bases, leaving 2 bases of the junction unmatched. The CDR3 runs 15 residues. Germline V gives CDR1 LNHNV, CDR2 YYDKDF (reference sequence). The CDR3 DNA is TGTGCCACCAGCAGTTGGGGGGGGAACACCGGGGAGCTGTTTTTT. Translation: CATSSWGGNTGELFF. The variable domain in full, completed from reference TRBV15 and TRBJ2-2, reads DAMVIQNPRYQVTQFGKPVTLSCSQTLNHNVMYWYQQKSSQAPKLLFHYYDKDFNNEADTPDNFQSRRPNTSFCFLDIRSPGLGDTAMYLCATSSWGGNTGELFFGEGSRLTVL.

The V call is TRBV11-3, the J call TRBJ2-7; a possible D gene is TRBD2 (6 bases). Looked up from germline, CDR1 is SGHNT and CDR2 is YENEEA. This CDR3 contains 17 residues. V lost 5 bases and J lost 2, with 22 bases in between. The CDR3 sequence is CASSPRAAGRKAYEQYF. The CDR3 coding sequence is TGTGCCAGCAGCCCCCGGGCGGCGGGGCGTAAGGCCTACGAGCAGTACTTC.

This clonotype was recorded many times. The chain uses TRBV5-1 and TRBJ1-1; D gene uncertain. With 0 bases removed from V and 2 bases from J, the gap between germline ends came to 5 bases. The CDR3 runs to 13 residues. Germline-derived CDR1 and CDR2 are SGHRS and YFSETQ. For the CDR3, the DNA is TGCGCCAGCAGCTTGGCGGAAAACACTGAAGCTTTCTTT. This codes for CASSLAENTEAFF.

Only a few counts were recorded for this clonotype. In nucleotides, the CDR3 is TGCGCCAGCAGCCAACCCCGGGACAGGGTTTACGCCGGGGAGCTGTTTTTT. This codes for CASSQPRDRVYAGELFF. The rearrangement links TRBV5-1 to TRBJ2-2; 9 bases map to TRBD1. V was clipped by 4 bases and J by 6 bases; unmatched bases: 13. Germline CDR1 reads SGHRS; CDR2 reads YFSETQ. The CDR3 has 17 residues.

The V and J genes are TRBV7-8 and TRBJ2-2; TRBD1 agrees at 7 bases. Germline V gene lookup returns CDR1 SGHVS and CDR2 FQNEAQ. There are 18 residues in the CDR3. V was pared by 5 bases and J by 1 base, with 13 bases of the junction left unmatched. DNA for the CDR3: TGTGCCAGCAGCCATGACAGAAAGGGGGCCCAGAACACCGGGGAGCTGTTTTTT. Amino acids: CASSHDRKGAQNTGELFF.

The chain uses TRBV7-9 and TRBJ2-7; a weak D match, TRBD2 (5 bases). The germline CDR1 and CDR2 sequences are SEHNR and FQNEAQ (reference sequence). The CDR3 consists of 13 residues. The V and J ends lost 7 bases and 0 bases respectively, with 10 bases between them. The DNA of the CDR3 is TGTGCCAGCAACGCCGGGAACTCCTACGAGCAGTACTTC. This gives the protein CASNAGNSYEQYF.

This rearrangement joins TRBV7-9 to TRBJ2-5; tentative D call: TRBD1 (5 bases). Germline assignment: CDR1 SEHNR and CDR2 FQNEAQ (reference sequence). V lost 4 bases, J lost 3 bases, and 21 bases lay in between. This CDR3 contains 17 residues. The CDR3 spells CASSSLRIQGMEETQYF. The CDR3 DNA reads TGTGCCAGCAGCTCATTAAGGATCCAGGGCATGGAAGAGACCCAGTACTTC.

This chain joins TRBV6-2 or TRBV6-3 and TRBJ2-7; the match to TRBD2 covers 9 bases. The CDR3 totals 13 residues. With V trimmed by 5 bases and J by 5 bases, 4 bases remained unmatched. Per the germline V gene, CDR1 is MNHEY and CDR2 is SVGEGT. Here the CDR3 reads CASSAGGLHEQYV. The CDR3 nucleotides are TGTGCCAGCAGTGCGGGGGGGCTGCACGAGCAGTACGTC.

The chain couples TRBV7-9 to TRBJ1-2; 9 bases fit TRBD1. Trimming took 5 bases from V and 5 from J; bases not matched to a gene: 3. Germline V gene sequence: CDR1 SEHNR, CDR2 FQNEAQ (reference sequence). The CDR3 spans 13 residues. CDR3 sequence reads: CASSDGTGYGYTF. The CDR3 DNA reads TGTGCCAGCAGCGATGGGACAGGGTATGGCTACACCTTC.

The genes are TRBV3-1 and TRBJ2-3, with a weak D call TRBD1 (5 bases). Trimming took 5 bases from V and 2 from J, leaving 14 bases between them. The CDR3 is 15 amino acids. From germline, CDR1 is LGHDT and CDR2 YNNKEL (reference sequence). This chain's CDR3 is CASSTMLDTTDTQYF. The CDR3 nucleotides read TGTGCCAGCAGCACCATGCTGGACACCACAGATACGCAGTATTTT.

This clonotype was recorded a few times. This chain uses TRBV7-2 with TRBJ2-1; 12 bases match TRBD2. Trimming removed 5 bases from V and 2 bases from J; junction bases left unmatched: 13. The CDR3 is 19 amino acids. CDR1 and CDR2 from the germline V gene are SGHTA and FQGNSA. The CDR3 DNA reads as TGTGCCAGCAGCCCACGCAGTATGCCTAGCGGGGGGGCCTACAATGAGCAGTTCTTC. Translated: CASSPRSMPSGGAYNEQFF.

V and J are TRBV7-9 and TRBJ2-1; 8 nucleotides line up with TRBD1. Germline loops: CDR1 SEHNR, CDR2 FQNEAQ (reference sequence). CDR3 length equals 15 residues. V dropped 5 bases and J dropped 7; count of bases not matched to a gene: 10. CDR3 bases: TGTGCCAGCAGCGCAAGCCGACAGGGGATGAATGAGCAGTTCTTC. It codes for CASSASRQGMNEQFF.

This clonotype was detected only a few times. This chain connects TRBV5-1 to TRBJ1-1; 7 bases map to TRBD1. Germline loops: CDR1 SGHRS, CDR2 YFSETQ. The CDR3 extends over 14 amino acids. Trimming at V came to 1 base and at J to 0 bases, leaving 0 bases not matched to a gene. The CDR3 region is CASSLQGVNTEAFF. The CDR3 DNA reads TGCGCCAGCAGCTTGCAGGGGGTGAACACTGAAGCTTTCTTT.

This sequence joins TRBV4-3 and TRBJ2-3, with D possibly being TRBD2 (7 bases). This CDR3 contains 16 residues. The germline gives CDR1 LGHNA, CDR2 YSLEER. V was clipped by 1 base and J by 6 bases, with 17 bases between them. CDR3: CASSQGWRGGIDTQYF. CDR3 DNA sequence: TGCGCCAGCAGCCAAGGTTGGAGGGGGGGCATCGATACGCAGTATTTT.

This clonotype was picked up a small number of times. The V gene is TRBV12-3 or TRBV12-4, the J gene TRBJ2-3, with TRBD1 identical over 7 bases. The trim removed 6 bases at V and 6 bases at J, leaving 3 bases unmatched. CDR3 size: 12 residues. Here the CDR3 DNA reads TGTGCCAGCAGGACAGGGTTGGATACGCAGTATTTT. Protein product: CASRTGLDTQYF.

The chain carries TRBV3-1 and TRBJ2-7; TRBD1 aligns across 7 bases. V was pared by 1 base and J by 3 bases, with 6 bases of the junction left unmatched. CDR1 is LGHDT and CDR2 is YNNKEL in the germline V gene (reference sequence). This CDR3 spans 15 amino acids. The CDR3 bases are TGTGCCAGCAGCCAAGTGGCAGGGGGATTCTACGAGCAGTACTTC. Residues: CASSQVAGGFYEQYF.

There are a few counts of this clonotype. CDR3 sequence: CASSERQGSTGELFF. DNA of the CDR3: TGCGCCAGCAGTGAGAGGCAGGGATCCACCGGGGAGCTGTTTTTT. This chain uses TRBV10-1 with TRBJ2-2; D perhaps matches TRBD1 (5 bases). The CDR3 length is 15 residues. The V end was cut by 2 bases, the J end by 4 bases, with 11 bases between. Germline assignment: CDR1 WNHNN and CDR2 SYGVQD (reference sequence).

This chain joins TRBV5-1 and TRBJ2-7; the D call may be TRBD1 or TRBD2 (5 bases each). The germline V and J ends were trimmed by 4 bases and 2 bases, with 13 bases remaining between them. CDR3 length: 14 residues. CDR1 SGHRS and CDR2 YFSETQ come from the germline V gene. CDR3 sequence reads: CASSPRDPTYEQYV. Written as DNA, the CDR3 is TGCGCCAGCAGCCCCAGGGACCCTACCTACGAGCAGTACGTC.

The chain has TRBV5-1 and TRBJ2-1, with D possibly being TRBD1 (6 bases). The ends were cut back, 4 bases at V and 6 bases at J, with 14 bases in the middle. Germline assignment: CDR1 SGHRS and CDR2 YFSETQ. The CDR3 extends over 14 amino acids. The CDR3, as DNA: TGCGCCAGCAGCACAACAGGGTTGGGCAATGAGCAGTTCTTC. Translated, it gives CASSTTGLGNEQFF.

This clonotype was seen a few times. The J gene is TRBJ2-2, the V gene TRBV7-6, with 10 bases that match TRBD1. CDR3 length: 17 amino acids. Trimming cost V 4 bases and J 4 bases; bases outside gene matches: 9. Germline CDR1 SGHVS, CDR2 FNYEAQ. The CDR3 here is CASSSRQGAVPTGELFF. The CDR3 DNA sequence: TGTGCCAGCAGCTCTCGACAGGGGGCGGTCCCCACCGGGGAGCTGTTTTTT.

This clonotype was counted only a few times. The gene calls are TRBV27 and TRBJ1-2; D is unresolved. Between the trimmed V and J ends, which lost 4 bases and 6 bases, there was a span of 24 bases. The CDR3 length is 17 residues. The germline gives CDR1 MNHEY, CDR2 SMNVEV (reference sequence). The CDR3 bases are TGTGCCAGCAGTTCATTTAACCGGGCCAAGGTGAAAGATGGCTACACCTTC. It is translated as CASSSFNRAKVKDGYTF.

This clonotype was counted a few times. This chain joins TRBV7-6 and TRBJ2-1; 11 positions agree with TRBD2. The CDR3 is 16 residues long. CDR1 and CDR2 (germline): SGHVS, FNYEAQ. V shed 6 bases, J shed 4 bases, and the junction held 8 bases outside the gene matches. CDR3 in amino acids: CASSFRLAGGYNEQFF. CDR3 nucleotides: TGTGCCAGCAGTTTCCGGCTAGCGGGGGGATACAATGAGCAGTTCTTC.

In its sample, this clonotype was seen a few times. One junction end disagrees with the germline gene, perhaps due to a read error. This chain connects TRBV6-5 to TRBJ2-3, with D unclear. The CDR3 has 15 residues. Germline assignment: CDR1 MNHEY and CDR2 SVGAGI. Here the CDR3 reads CASSYLPGRTDTQYF. CDR3 DNA sequence: TGTGCCAGTAGTTACTTGCCCGGACGCACAGATACGCAGTATTTT.

The table lists this clonotype with a few counts. The V gene is TRBV7-6, the J gene TRBJ2-5; D remains unclear. The V gene lost 7 bases and the J gene lost 6 bases, with 15 bases spanning the gap. CDR3 length: 13 residues. The germline V gene encodes CDR1 SGHVS and CDR2 FNYEAQ. The CDR3 spells CASITRHGKTQYF. For the CDR3, the DNA is TGTGCCAGCATCACCCGACACGGCAAGACCCAGTACTTC.

The chain links TRBV5-1 to TRBJ2-7; D is ambiguous. The CDR3 loop spans 15 amino acids. Trimming took off 2 bases at V and 0 bases at J, with 12 bases between the two ends. Germline V CDR1 and CDR2: SGHRS, YFSETQ. The DNA for the CDR3 is TGCGCCAGCAGCTTCGACCGAGAGAGCTCCTACGAGCAGTACTTC. Its protein is CASSFDRESSYEQYF.